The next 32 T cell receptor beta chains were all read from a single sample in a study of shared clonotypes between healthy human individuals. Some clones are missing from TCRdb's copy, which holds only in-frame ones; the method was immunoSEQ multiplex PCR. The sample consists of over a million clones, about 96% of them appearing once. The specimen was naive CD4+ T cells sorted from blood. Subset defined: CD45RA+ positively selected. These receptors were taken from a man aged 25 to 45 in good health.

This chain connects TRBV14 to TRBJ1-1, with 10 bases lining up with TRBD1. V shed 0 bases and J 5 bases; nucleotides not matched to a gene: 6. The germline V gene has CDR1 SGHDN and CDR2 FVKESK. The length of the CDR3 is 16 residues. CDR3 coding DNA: TGTGCCAGCAGCCAAGATTTAGGGACAGGGGTTACTGAAGCTTTCTTT. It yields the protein CASSQDLGTGVTEAFF.

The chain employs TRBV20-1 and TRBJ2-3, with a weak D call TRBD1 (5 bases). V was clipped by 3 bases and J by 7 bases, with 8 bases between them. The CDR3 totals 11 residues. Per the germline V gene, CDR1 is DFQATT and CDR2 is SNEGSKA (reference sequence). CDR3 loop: CSARDKNTQYF. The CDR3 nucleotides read TGCAGTGCTAGGGACAAGAATACGCAGTATTTT.

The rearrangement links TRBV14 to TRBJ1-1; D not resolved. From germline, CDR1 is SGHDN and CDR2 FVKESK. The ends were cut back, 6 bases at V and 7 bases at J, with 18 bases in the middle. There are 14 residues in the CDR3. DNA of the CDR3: TGTGCCAGCAGTCCGGTAGCCAAGCCCAGTGAAGCTTTCTTT. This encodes CASSPVAKPSEAFF.

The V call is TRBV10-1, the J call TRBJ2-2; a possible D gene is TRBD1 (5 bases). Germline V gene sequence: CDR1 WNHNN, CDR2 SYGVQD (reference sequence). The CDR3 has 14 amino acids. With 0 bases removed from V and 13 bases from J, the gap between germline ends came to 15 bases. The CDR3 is CASSESVAQGWLFF. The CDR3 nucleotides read TGCGCCAGCAGTGAGTCGGTGGCCCAGGGTTGGCTGTTTTTT.

As DNA, the CDR3 is TGTGCCAGCAGCTTAGCAGGGGGGGTGGAGTTCTTC. Translated: CASSLAGGVEFF. The chain combines TRBV11-3 with TRBJ2-1; tentatively, D is TRBD1 or TRBD2 (7 bases each). In germline, CDR1 is SGHNT, CDR2 YENEEA. The length of the CDR3 is 12 residues. V was pared by 1 base and J by 14 bases, with 12 bases between.

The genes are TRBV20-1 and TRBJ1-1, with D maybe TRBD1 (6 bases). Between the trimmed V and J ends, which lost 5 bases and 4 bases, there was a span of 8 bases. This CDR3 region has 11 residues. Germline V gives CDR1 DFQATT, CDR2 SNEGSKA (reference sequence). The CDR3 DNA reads TGCAGTGCTGAACAGGGCACTGAAGCTTTCTTT. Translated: CSAEQGTEAFF.

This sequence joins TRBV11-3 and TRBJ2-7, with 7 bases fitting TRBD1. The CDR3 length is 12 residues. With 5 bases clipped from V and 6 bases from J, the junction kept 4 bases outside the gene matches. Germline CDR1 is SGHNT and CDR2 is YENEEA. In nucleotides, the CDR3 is TGTGCCAGCAGCCTAGGGGGCTCCGAGCAGTACTTC. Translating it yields CASSLGGSEQYF.

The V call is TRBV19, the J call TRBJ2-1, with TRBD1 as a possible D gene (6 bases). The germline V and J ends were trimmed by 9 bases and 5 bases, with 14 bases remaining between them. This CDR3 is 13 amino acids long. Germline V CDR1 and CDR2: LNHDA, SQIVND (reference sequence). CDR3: CASRGLLNNEQFF. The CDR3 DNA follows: TGTGCCAGCAGGGGCCTATTAAACAATGAGCAGTTCTTC.

The CDR3 coding sequence is TGCAGCGTTCCCCGGAATGGGCCGACAGAAGGTACTGAAAAACTGTTTTTT. This gives the protein CSVPRNGPTEGTEKLFF. This rearrangement joins TRBV29-1 to TRBJ1-4; tentatively, D is TRBD1 (5 bases). V lost 5 bases and J lost 7, with 26 bases in between. CDR3 size: 17 residues. The germline CDR1 and CDR2 sequences are SQVTM and ANQGSEA.

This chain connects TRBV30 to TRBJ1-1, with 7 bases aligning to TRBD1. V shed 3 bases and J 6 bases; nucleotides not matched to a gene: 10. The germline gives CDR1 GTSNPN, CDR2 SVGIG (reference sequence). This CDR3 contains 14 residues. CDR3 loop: CAWSLLTGISEAFF. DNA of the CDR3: TGTGCCTGGAGCTTATTGACAGGGATCTCTGAAGCTTTCTTT.

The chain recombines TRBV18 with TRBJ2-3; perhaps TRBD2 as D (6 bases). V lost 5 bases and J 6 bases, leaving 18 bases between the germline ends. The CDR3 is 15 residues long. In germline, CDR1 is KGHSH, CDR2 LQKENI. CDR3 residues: CASSGTQAGGDTQYF. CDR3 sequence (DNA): TGTGCCAGCTCAGGGACGCAAGCGGGTGGCGATACGCAGTATTTT.

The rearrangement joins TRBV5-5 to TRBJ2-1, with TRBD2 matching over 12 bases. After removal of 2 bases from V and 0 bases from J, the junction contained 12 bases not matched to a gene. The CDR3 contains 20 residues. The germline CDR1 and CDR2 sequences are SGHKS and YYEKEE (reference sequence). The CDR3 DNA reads TGTGCCAGCAGCTTACGGACTAGCGGGATACATGGGAGCTCCTACAATGAGCAGTTCTTC. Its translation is CASSLRTSGIHGSSYNEQFF.

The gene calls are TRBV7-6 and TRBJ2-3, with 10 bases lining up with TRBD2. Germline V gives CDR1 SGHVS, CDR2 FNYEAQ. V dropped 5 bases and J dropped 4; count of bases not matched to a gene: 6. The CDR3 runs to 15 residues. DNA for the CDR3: TGTGCCAGCAGCCCCCTAGCGGGAGACCCAGATACGCAGTATTTT. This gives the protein CASSPLAGDPDTQYF. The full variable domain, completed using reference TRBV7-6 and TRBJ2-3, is GAGVSQSPRYKVTKRGQDVALRCDPISGHVSLYWYRQALGQGPEFLTYFNYEAQQDKSGLPNDRFSAERPEGSISTLTIQRTEQRDSAMYRCASSPLAGDPDTQYFGPGTRLTVL.

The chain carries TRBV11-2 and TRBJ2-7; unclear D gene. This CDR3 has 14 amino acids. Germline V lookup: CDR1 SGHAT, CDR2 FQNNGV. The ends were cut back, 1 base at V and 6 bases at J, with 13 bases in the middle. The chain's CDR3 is CASSLGPSHSEQYF. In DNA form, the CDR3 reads TGTGCCAGCAGCTTAGGGCCCTCACATTCCGAGCAGTACTTC.

For the CDR3, the DNA is TGTGCCAGCAGAGGGACCTATCCACTCGAGCAGTTCTTC. Translating gives CASRGTYPLEQFF. The V and J genes are TRBV2 and TRBJ2-1, with D perhaps being TRBD1 or TRBD2 (5 bases each). The V gene lost 6 bases and the J gene lost 10 bases, with 16 bases spanning the gap. The CDR3 sequence is 13 residues long. Germline assignment: CDR1 SNHLY and CDR2 FYNNEI.

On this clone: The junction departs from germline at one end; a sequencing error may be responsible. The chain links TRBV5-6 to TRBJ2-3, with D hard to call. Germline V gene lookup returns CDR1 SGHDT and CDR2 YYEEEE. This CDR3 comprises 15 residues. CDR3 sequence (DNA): TGTGCCAGCAGCTTGGTGCCGGTGTCCACAAATACGCAGTATTTT. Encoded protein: CASSLVPVSTNTQYF. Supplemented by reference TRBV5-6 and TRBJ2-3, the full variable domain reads DAGVTQSPTHLIKTRGQQVTLRCSPKSGHDTVSWYQQALGQGPQFIFQYYEEEERQRGNFPDRFSGHQFPNYSSELNVNALLLGDSALYLCASSLVPVSTNTQYFGPGTRLTVL.

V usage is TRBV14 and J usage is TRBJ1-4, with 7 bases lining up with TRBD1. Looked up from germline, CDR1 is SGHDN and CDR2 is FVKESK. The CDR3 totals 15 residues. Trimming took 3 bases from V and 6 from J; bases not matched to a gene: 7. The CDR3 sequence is CASSQGRDSHEKLFF. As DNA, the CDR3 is TGTGCCAGCAGCCAGGGCCGGGACAGCCATGAAAAACTGTTTTTT. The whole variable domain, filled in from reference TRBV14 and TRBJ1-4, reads EAGVTQFPSHSVIEKGQTVTLRCDPISGHDNLYWYRRVMGKEIKFLLHFVKESKQDESGMPNNRFLAERTGGTYSTLKVQPAELEDSGVYFCASSQGRDSHEKLFFGSGTQLSVL.

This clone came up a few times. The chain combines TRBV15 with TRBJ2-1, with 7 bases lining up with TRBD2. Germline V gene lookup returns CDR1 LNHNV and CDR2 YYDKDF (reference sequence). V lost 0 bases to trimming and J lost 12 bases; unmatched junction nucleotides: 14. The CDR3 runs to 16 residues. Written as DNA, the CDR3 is TGTGCCACCAGCAGAGATCGGATCGGCGGGGGACCGAGGCAGTTCTTC. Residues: CATSRDRIGGGPRQFF.

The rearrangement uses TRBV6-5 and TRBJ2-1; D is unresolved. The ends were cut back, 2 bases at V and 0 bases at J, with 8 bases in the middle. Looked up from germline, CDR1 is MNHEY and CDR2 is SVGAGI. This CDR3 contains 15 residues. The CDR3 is CASSYVPVSYNEQFF. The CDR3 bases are TGTGCCAGCAGTTACGTCCCTGTCTCCTACAATGAGCAGTTCTTC.

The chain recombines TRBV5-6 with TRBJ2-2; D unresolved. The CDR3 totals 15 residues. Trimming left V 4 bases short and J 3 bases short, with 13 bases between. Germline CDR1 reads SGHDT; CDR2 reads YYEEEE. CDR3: CASSIIRLYTGELFF. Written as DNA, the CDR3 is TGTGCCAGCAGCATTATCCGGCTTTACACCGGGGAGCTGTTTTTT.

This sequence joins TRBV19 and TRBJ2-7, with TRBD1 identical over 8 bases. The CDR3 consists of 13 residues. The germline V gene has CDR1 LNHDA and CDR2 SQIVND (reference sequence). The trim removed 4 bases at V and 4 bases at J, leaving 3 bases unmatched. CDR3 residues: CASSTDRVYEQYF. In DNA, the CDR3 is TGTGCCAGTAGTACGGACAGGGTATACGAGCAGTACTTC.

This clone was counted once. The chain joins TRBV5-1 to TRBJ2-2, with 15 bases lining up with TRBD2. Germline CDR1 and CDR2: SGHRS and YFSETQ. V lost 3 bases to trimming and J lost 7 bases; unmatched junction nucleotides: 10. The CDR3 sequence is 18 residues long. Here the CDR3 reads CASSSGLAGGSRHGELFF. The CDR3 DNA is TGCGCCAGCAGCTCGGGACTAGCGGGAGGCTCACGGCACGGGGAGCTGTTTTTT.

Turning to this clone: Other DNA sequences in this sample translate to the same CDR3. CDR3 region: CASSLTGGGNQPQHF. The CDR3 DNA reads TGCGCCAGCAGCTTGACAGGGGGAGGCAATCAGCCCCAGCATTTT. V is TRBV5-1 and J is TRBJ1-5; 8 nucleotides line up with TRBD1. This CDR3 has 15 amino acids. CDR1 is SGHRS and CDR2 is YFSETQ in the germline V gene. After removal of 1 base from V and 2 bases from J, the junction contained 2 bases not matched to a gene.

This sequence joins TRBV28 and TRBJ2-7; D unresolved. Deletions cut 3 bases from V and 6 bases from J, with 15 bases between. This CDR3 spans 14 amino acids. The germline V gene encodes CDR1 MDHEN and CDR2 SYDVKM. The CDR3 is CASSFYIPTGEQYF. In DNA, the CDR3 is TGTGCCAGCAGTTTTTACATCCCCACCGGCGAGCAGTACTTC.

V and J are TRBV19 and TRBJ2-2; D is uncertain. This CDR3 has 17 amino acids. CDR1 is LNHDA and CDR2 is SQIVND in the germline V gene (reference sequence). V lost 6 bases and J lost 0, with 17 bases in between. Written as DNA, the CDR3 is TGTGCCAGTAGCAAAGGTGACCATATAGCGAACACCGGGGAGCTGTTTTTT. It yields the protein CASSKGDHIANTGELFF.

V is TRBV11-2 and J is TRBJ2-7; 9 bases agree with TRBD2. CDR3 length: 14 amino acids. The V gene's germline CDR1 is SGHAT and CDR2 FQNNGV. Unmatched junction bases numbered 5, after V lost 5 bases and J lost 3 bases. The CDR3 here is CASSPSGALYEQYF. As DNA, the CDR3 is TGTGCCAGCAGCCCTAGCGGGGCACTCTACGAGCAGTACTTC.

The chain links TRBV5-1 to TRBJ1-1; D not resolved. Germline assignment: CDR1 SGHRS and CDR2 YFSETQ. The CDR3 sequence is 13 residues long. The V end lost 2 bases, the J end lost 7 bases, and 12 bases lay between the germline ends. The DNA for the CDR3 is TGCGCCAGCAGCTTCATAGTGAACGGTGAAGCTTTCTTT. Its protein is CASSFIVNGEAFF.

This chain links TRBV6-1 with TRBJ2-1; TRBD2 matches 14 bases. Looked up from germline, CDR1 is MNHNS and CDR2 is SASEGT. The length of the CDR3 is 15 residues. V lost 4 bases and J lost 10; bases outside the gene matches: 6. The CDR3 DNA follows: TGTGCCAGCAGTGCGACTAGCGGGAGGGCCATGGAGCAGTTCTTC. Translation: CASSATSGRAMEQFF.

The DNA for the CDR3 is TGTGCCAGCAGCTTAGTGTCAGCGGGAGCTGCCGGGGCCAACGTCCTGACTTTC. This gives the protein CASSLVSAGAAGANVLTF. The chain employs TRBV7-8 and TRBJ2-6; 8 nucleotides align to TRBD2. Germline assignment: CDR1 SGHVS and CDR2 FQNEAQ. The CDR3 has 18 amino acids. J gave up 4 bases and V 1 base, and 9 bases lay outside the gene matches.

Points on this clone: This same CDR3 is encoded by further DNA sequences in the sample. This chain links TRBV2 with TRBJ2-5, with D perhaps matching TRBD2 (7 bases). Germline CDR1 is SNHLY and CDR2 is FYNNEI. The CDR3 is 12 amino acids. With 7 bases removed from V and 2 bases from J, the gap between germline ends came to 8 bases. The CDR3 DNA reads TGTGCCAGCAAGGGGGGGCAAGAGACCCAGTACTTC. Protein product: CASKGGQETQYF. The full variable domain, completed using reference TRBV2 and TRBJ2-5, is EPEVTQTPSHQVTQMGQEVILRCVPISNHLYFYWYRQILGQKVEFLVSFYNNEISEKSEIFDDQFSVERPDGSNFTLKIRSTKLEDSAMYFCASKGGQETQYFGPGTRLLVL.

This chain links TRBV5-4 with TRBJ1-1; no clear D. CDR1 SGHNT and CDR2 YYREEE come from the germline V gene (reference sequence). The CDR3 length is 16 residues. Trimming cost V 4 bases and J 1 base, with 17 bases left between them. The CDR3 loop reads CASSPRVGSANTEAFF. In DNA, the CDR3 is TGTGCCAGCAGCCCCCGAGTAGGCAGCGCGAACACTGAAGCTTTCTTT. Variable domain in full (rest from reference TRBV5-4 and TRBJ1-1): ETGVTQSPTHLIKTRGQQVTLRCSSQSGHNTVSWYQQALGQGPQFIFQYYREEENGRGNFPPRFSGLQFPNYSSELNVNALELDDSALYLCASSPRVGSANTEAFFGQGTRLTVV.

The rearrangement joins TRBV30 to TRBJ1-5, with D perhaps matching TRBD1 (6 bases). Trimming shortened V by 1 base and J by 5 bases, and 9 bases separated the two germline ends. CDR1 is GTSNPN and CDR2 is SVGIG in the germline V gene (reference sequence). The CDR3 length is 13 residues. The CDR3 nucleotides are TGTGCCTGGAGTGGTGGGGGGCATCAGCCCCAGCATTTT. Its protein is CAWSGGGHQPQHF.